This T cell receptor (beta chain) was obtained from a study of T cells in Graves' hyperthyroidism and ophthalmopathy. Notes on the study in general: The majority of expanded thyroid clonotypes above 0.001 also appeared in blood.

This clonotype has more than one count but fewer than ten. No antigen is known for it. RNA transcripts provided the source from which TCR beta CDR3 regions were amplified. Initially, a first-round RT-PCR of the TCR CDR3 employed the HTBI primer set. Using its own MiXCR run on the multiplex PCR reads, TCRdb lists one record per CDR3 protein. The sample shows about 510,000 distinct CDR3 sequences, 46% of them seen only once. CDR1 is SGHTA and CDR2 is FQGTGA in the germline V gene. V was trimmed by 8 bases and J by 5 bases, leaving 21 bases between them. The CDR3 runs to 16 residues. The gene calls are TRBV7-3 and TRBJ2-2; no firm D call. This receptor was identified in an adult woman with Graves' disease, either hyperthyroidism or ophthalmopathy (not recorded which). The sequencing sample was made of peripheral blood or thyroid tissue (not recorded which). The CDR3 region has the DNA TGTGCCAGCTCACCAGTTTGGAGCGCCACGACCGGGGAGCTGTTTTTT. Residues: CASSPVWSATTGELFF.